The entry below gives a single TCR beta chain sequence along with its context. In its sample, this clonotype was seen many times. What antigen it recognizes has not been identified. Within one base of it there is no much larger clone, and no base qualities were kept. Library preparation employed 5' RACE. Sequencing relied on a NextSeq 500. The TCR library protocol attached a unique molecular identifier to each TCR cDNA molecule to allow correction of PCR and sequencing errors. As for the original processing: TCR identification, UMI-based error correction and CDR3 extraction were all carried out with Decombinator tools. Expanded TCRs were defined as those above a frequency of 2 per 1,000, corresponding to the top 1% of the tumor frequency distribution. Each repertoire was subsampled 100 times to 5,000 TCRs, after which Renyi diversity was computed with the R vegan package. CDR3 similarity networks were constructed using string-kernel similarity of amino acid triplets, with links drawn between CDR3s whose pairwise similarity was above 0.82. TCRdb reprocessing: public reads trimmed at Q25 with fastp, clones called with MiXCR, in-frame beta chains kept. Each record represents a unique CDR3 protein, reported with the most common genes and DNA among its rows. TCRdb, rather than the study authors, made the V and J calls. The sample profile shows roughly 36,000 distinct CDR3 sequences; approximately 5.5% of them were found once. Around a tenth of the sample is in the top ten clones.

This entry is derived from a study of spatial heterogeneity in lung cancer (dated by TCRdb to the late 2010s). For context, the study as a whole: Beta-chain transcripts were consistently detected in greater numbers than alpha-chain transcripts, which likely reflected higher beta-chain transcript abundance. At surgery, some 200 tumor regions, almost 65 matched nontumor lung samples and 56 PBMC samples were TCR-sequenced for both alpha and beta chains. Nonsynonymous mutation counts, determined by whole-exome sequencing of tumor tissue, were related to TCR repertoire features. In non-small cell lung cancer, the study made a quantitative comparison of TCR alpha and beta repertoires among multiple tumor regions, matched nontumor lung and blood. In the raw uncorrected reads, each unique combination of TCR and UMI appeared more than ten times on average. On the study overall, not on this receptor specifically: Ubiquitous expanded tumor TCRs were found in blood more often at tumor resection than at routine follow-up. Confirming at a functional level the hypothesis that regional TCRs recognize regional mutations was considered to require additional single-cell paired TCR alpha and beta sequencing.

Trimming costs V 0 bases and J 4 bases, and their ends lie 10 bases apart. Including the terminal cysteine and phenylalanine, the CDR3 comprises 15 residues. Of all the DNA, just the CDR3 is kept, 45 bases in frame from base 1. For CDR1 and CDR2, the germline V gene lists LGHNA and YNFKEQ. The time point label, as the study defines it: sample taken at primary tumor resection. For TCR sequencing, whole RNA was extracted from tumor and nontumor lung tissue, or from cryopreserved PBMC samples, and no cell sorting was done. Samples were obtained from 65 to 90 patients with early-stage, untreated non-small cell lung cancer from the lung TRACERx cohort. A patient was chosen for TCR sequencing only when enough RNA was available from at least two tumor regions.

This clonotype was sampled from a male donor with early-stage non-small cell lung cancer. The rearrangement combines TRBV4-2 with TRBJ1-5; no D gene call is confident. The material sequenced was PBMCs, taken at surgery. This receptor has the CDR3 CASSQDMGSNQPQHF. The DNA is TGTGCCAGCAGCCAAGATATGGGTTCAAATCAGCCCCAGCATTTT.